The 18 T cell receptor beta chains below come from one sample, sequenced in a study of T-cell reconstitution after alpha-beta-depleted transplantation in children. Whole-study results and caveats: T-cell counts and diversity at one year post-transplant came mainly from newly produced T cells.

No antigen has been identified for these receptors. Unique molecular identifiers tagged the TCRbeta library. TCRdb reprocessed the PCR reads with MiXCR, giving one entry per CDR3 protein. The repertoire holds 250,000 to 300,000 distinct CDR3 sequences, with over 7.5% as singletons. Sample: peripheral blood, taken 360 days after TCRalphabeta/CD19-depleted stem cell transplant. Source of these receptors: a female patient aged 2 to 10 who had a stem cell transplant for Fanconi anemia, so the T cells may come from the graft donor.

This chain links TRBV2 with TRBJ1-1; 8 bases match TRBD1. The CDR3 loop spans 15 amino acids. Per germline, CDR1 SNHLY and CDR2 FYNNEI. The CDR3 sequence is CVSWSGQGLNTEAFF. CDR3 nucleotides: TGTGTTTCCTGGTCCGGACAGGGTTTGAACACTGAAGCTTTCTTT.

V usage is TRBV5-6 and J usage is TRBJ2-7, with 11 bases lining up with TRBD2. With V trimmed by 4 bases and J by 4 bases, 13 bases remained unmatched. The V gene's germline CDR1 is SGHDT and CDR2 YYEEEE. The CDR3 is 17 residues long. CDR3 protein: CASSPYSGRAARYEQYF. In nucleotides, the CDR3 is TGTGCCAGCAGCCCTTATAGCGGGAGGGCCGCTCGATACGAGCAGTACTTC.

This clonotype showed up many times. The chain links TRBV6-1 to TRBJ2-1; D remains unclear. CDR3 size: 13 residues. V lost 3 bases to trimming and J lost 8 bases, with 11 bases between them. CDR1 and CDR2 (germline): MNHNS, SASEGT. The CDR3 bases are TGTGCCAGCAGTGACTGGTTGGTGTATGAGCAGTTCTTC. It specifies CASSDWLVYEQFF.

This clonotype was picked up a small number of times. The chain links TRBV10-3 to TRBJ2-7; 14 nucleotides line up with TRBD2. The CDR3 totals 13 residues. V gave up 6 bases and J gave up 6 bases; unmatched junction bases: 1. Germline lookup yields CDR1 ENHRY and CDR2 SYGVKD. CDR3 in DNA: TGTGCCATCAGGGGGACTAGCGGGGGCGAGCAGTACTTC. This sequence encodes CAIRGTSGGEQYF.

CDR3: CASGYNNYEQYF. CDR3 nucleotide sequence: TGTGCCAGCGGCTACAATAATTACGAGCAGTACTTC. V gene TRBV6-1 combines with J gene TRBJ2-7, with unresolved D. CDR1 and CDR2 (germline): MNHNS, SASEGT. V shed 8 bases and J shed 4 bases, with 12 bases lying between them. This CDR3 comprises 12 residues.

In its sample, this clonotype was seen many times. The chain is built from TRBV12-3 or TRBV12-4 and TRBJ1-1; no reliable D call. V was shortened by 8 bases and J by 6 bases, with 16 bases between the two germline ends. This CDR3 has 13 amino acids. The CDR3 DNA is TGTGCCAGCGGCAGTAGATCTAAAGCTGAAGCTTTCTTT. Translation gives CASGSRSKAEAFF.

This clonotype has a count of ten or more. The rearrangement uses TRBV12-3 or TRBV12-4 and TRBJ1-6, with TRBD1 identical over 11 bases. V shed 3 bases, J shed 10 bases, and the junction held 5 bases outside the gene matches. CDR3 length: 15 amino acids. CDR3 in DNA: TGTGCCAGCAGTTTGGGGACAGGGGGTGAGTCACCCCTCCACTTT. Its protein is CASSLGTGGESPLHF.

This clonotype was observed at least ten times. The chain is built from TRBV7-9 and TRBJ2-7; D gene uncertain. CDR1 is SEHNR and CDR2 is FQNEAQ in the germline V gene (reference sequence). V was trimmed by 1 base and J by 3 bases, leaving 7 bases between them. CDR3 length equals 13 residues. This chain's CDR3 is CASSLGEFYEQYF. Here the CDR3 DNA reads TGTGCCAGCAGCTTAGGTGAATTCTACGAGCAGTACTTC.

V usage is TRBV15 and J usage is TRBJ2-1; D gene unclear. The CDR3 covers 13 residues. Per germline, CDR1 LNHNV and CDR2 YYDKDF (reference sequence). The V end lost 1 base, the J end lost 4 bases, and 5 bases lay between the germline ends. The CDR3 spells CATSRGTYNEQFF. CDR3 bases: TGTGCCACCAGCAGAGGAACATACAATGAGCAGTTCTTC.

This clonotype was detected a few times. The chain combines TRBV5-1 with TRBJ1-6, with a weak D call TRBD1 (5 bases). The CDR3 sequence is 13 residues long. The germline V gene encodes CDR1 SGHRS and CDR2 YFSETQ. Trimming took 1 base from V and 9 from J, leaving 8 bases between them. CDR3 in amino acids: CASSLTGLSPLHF. Written as DNA, the CDR3 is TGCGCCAGCAGCTTGACAGGTCTTTCACCCCTCCACTTT.

This clonotype was seen ten or more times. The rearrangement joins TRBV12-3 or TRBV12-4 to TRBJ1-5, with D maybe TRBD1 (6 bases). CDR3 length: 13 residues. V lost 8 bases to trimming and J lost 0 bases, with 8 bases between them. CDR3 in amino acids: CASQGYSNQPQHF. In nucleotides, the CDR3 is TGTGCCAGCCAGGGGTATAGCAATCAGCCCCAGCATTTT.

V is TRBV19 and J is TRBJ2-7; D is ambiguous. CDR1 is LNHDA, CDR2 SQIVND, per germline (reference sequence). The V gene lost 6 bases and the J gene lost 2 bases, with 14 bases spanning the gap. The CDR3 loop spans 14 amino acids. The CDR3 DNA follows: TGTGCCAGTAGCCCACTCCGGGCCCCCTACGAGCAGTACTTC. Protein sequence: CASSPLRAPYEQYF.

In its sample, this clonotype was seen many times. The chain recombines TRBV24-1 with TRBJ2-3; tentative D call: TRBD2 (5 bases). Between the trimmed V and J ends, which lost 4 bases and 1 base, there was a span of 11 bases. Germline loops: CDR1 KGHDR, CDR2 SFDVKD. The CDR3 extends over 15 amino acids. In nucleotides, the CDR3 is TGTGCCACCAGTGAACCTAGCCGAGGCACAGATACGCAGTATTTT. Protein sequence: CATSEPSRGTDTQYF.

The sample holds a few counts of this clonotype. The chain employs TRBV20-1 and TRBJ1-5; 7 nucleotides align to TRBD1. Germline V gene data show CDR1 as DFQATT and CDR2 as SNEGSKA (reference sequence). The CDR3 consists of 13 residues. The CDR3 DNA reads TGCGGGGGACAGTCCGGGGTCAATCAGCCCCAGCATTTT. Translation gives CGGQSGVNQPQHF.

In this sample, this clonotype turned up many times. This chain links TRBV9 with TRBJ2-7, with TRBD2 identical over 15 bases. Per the germline V gene, CDR1 is SGDLS and CDR2 is YYNGEE. The CDR3 length is 15 residues. Germline trimming cut 0 bases from V and 6 bases from J; bases unmatched to any gene: 1. This chain's CDR3 is CASSVGTSGRAEQYF. The CDR3 DNA reads TGTGCCAGCAGCGTAGGGACTAGCGGGAGGGCCGAGCAGTACTTC.

This clonotype was seen more than once but under ten times. The J gene is TRBJ1-1, the V gene TRBV5-6; D not certain. Trimming took off 2 bases at V and 8 bases at J, with 10 bases between the two ends. The CDR3 totals 12 residues. Germline loops: CDR1 SGHDT, CDR2 YYEEEE. For the CDR3, the DNA is TGTGCCAGCAGCTTTCTAGAACACGAAGCTTTCTTT. Translating it yields CASSFLEHEAFF. Supplemented by reference TRBV5-6 and TRBJ1-1, the full variable domain reads DAGVTQSPTHLIKTRGQQVTLRCSPKSGHDTVSWYQQALGQGPQFIFQYYEEEERQRGNFPDRFSGHQFPNYSSELNVNALLLGDSALYLCASSFLEHEAFFGQGTRLTVV.

This clonotype was observed many times. The V and J genes are TRBV20-1 and TRBJ1-2; D not certain. V was pared by 2 bases and J by 1 base, with 8 bases between. Per germline, CDR1 DFQATT and CDR2 SNEGSKA (reference sequence). The CDR3 extends over 13 amino acids. This CDR3 reads CSARRQVNYGYTF. DNA for the CDR3: TGCAGTGCTAGAAGGCAGGTTAACTATGGCTACACCTTC.

This clonotype occurred many times. V and J are TRBV6-5 and TRBJ2-7; 15 bases match TRBD2. The CDR3 is 19 amino acids. V shed 4 bases and J 2 bases; nucleotides not matched to a gene: 12. The V gene's germline CDR1 is MNHEY and CDR2 SVGAGI. This CDR3 is CASSSFGLAGGPNPYEQYF. The CDR3 DNA reads as TGTGCCAGCAGTTCTTTCGGACTAGCGGGAGGGCCGAATCCCTACGAGCAGTACTTC.